The clone carrying this T cell receptor (beta chain) has just a few counts. This sample was included in a study of blood T cell repertoires in COVID-19. Overall study: Samples taken during acute and convalescent COVID-19 were collected in the United States, Italy and Spain. Sources were T cells, B-cell-depleted T cells, or PBMCs; the material itself was cDNA or gDNA.

The CDR3 covers 15 residues. Germline lookup yields CDR1 SGHDT and CDR2 YYEEEE. J gave up 4 bases and V 4 bases, and 6 bases lay outside the gene matches. Study processing details: Amplified reference gene primers provided the basis for estimating nucleated cell counts. Here immunoSEQ multiplex PCR was the method, and the copy in TCRdb shows in-frame clones only, minus some. That table furnishes V, J and clone size, whereas the DNA furnished D and trimming. The sample gives 200,000 to 250,000 clones, nearly 90% of which show up once; 9.5% to 15% is in the top ten. Material for sequencing was peripheral blood. V usage is TRBV5-6 and J usage is TRBJ2-5, with TRBD2 matching 11 bases. The TCR was taken from a woman aged 18-30 years who had recovered from COVID-19. CDR3 in amino acids: CASSGLAGAGETQYF. The CDR3 DNA reads TGTGCCAGCAGCGGACTAGCGGGCGCCGGAGAGACCCAGTACTTC.